This T cell receptor beta chain was sequenced during a study of blood T cell repertoires in COVID-19. On the study more broadly: Sites in the United States, Italy and Spain provided acute and convalescent COVID-19 samples.

This table comes from immunoSEQ multiplex PCR, and its TCRdb copy is limited to in-frame clones, with some not included. The sample shows tens of thousands of clones, 80% to 85% of them seen only once. The ends lost 5 bases at V and 2 bases at J; junction bases unmatched: 2. The length of the CDR3 is 14 residues. Germline V CDR1 and CDR2: SGHAT, FQNNGV. The sequence came from a man aged 50-59 years with acute or convalescent COVID-19. The rearrangement links TRBV11-2 to TRBJ1-3; 8 nucleotides agree with TRBD1. Sequenced material: peripheral blood. CDR3 sequence: CASSRTGTGNTIYF. CDR3 DNA: TGTGCCAGCAGCCGGACAGGGACTGGAAACACCATATATTTT.